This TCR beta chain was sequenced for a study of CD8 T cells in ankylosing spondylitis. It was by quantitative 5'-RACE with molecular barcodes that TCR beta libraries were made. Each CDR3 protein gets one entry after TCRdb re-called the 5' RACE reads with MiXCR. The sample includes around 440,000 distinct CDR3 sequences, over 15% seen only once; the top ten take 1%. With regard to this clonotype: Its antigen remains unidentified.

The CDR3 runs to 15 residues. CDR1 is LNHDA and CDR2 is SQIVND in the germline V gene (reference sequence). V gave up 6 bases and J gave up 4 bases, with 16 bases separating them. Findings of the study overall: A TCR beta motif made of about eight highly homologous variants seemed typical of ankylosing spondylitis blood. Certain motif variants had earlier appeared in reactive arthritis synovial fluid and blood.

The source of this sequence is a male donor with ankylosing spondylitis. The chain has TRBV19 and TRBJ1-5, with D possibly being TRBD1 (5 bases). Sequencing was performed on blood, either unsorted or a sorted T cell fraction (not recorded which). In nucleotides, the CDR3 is TGTGCCAGTAGACCCAGGGAAAGACGTAATCAGCCCCAGCATTTT. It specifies CASRPRERRNQPQHF.